These 25 T cell receptor beta chains share one sample of origin, sequenced in a study of blood T cells in healthy people across ages. A second 7 to 11 cycle PCR used barcoded and J-beta primers. TCRdb re-derived calls from the 5' RACE reads in MiXCR, one entry per CDR3 protein. Of fewer than 2,000,000 distinct CDR3 sequences in the sample, roughly 43% were seen once. Sequenced: blood. All receptors come from a human donor in good health.

This clonotype has a handful of counts. This rearrangement joins TRBV11-2 to TRBJ2-4, with D unresolved. Looked up from germline, CDR1 is SGHAT and CDR2 is FQNNGV. The CDR3 consists of 12 residues. V was pared by 5 bases and J by 15 bases, with 17 bases between. CDR3 bases: TGTGCCAGCAGCCCCGCTATGGGTTTGGCGTACTTC. Amino acid sequence: CASSPAMGLAYF. Looking up the rest from reference TRBV11-2 and TRBJ2-4 gives the full variable domain: EAGVAQSPRYKIIEKRQSVAFWCNPISGHATLYWYQQILGQGPKLLIQFQNNGVVDDSQLPKDRFSAERLKGVDSTLKIQPAKLEDSAVYLCASSPAMGLAYFGAGTRLSVL.

This clonotype was observed a handful of times. DNA of the CDR3: TGTGCCAGCAGGGTAGCCGGGACGATTGCAACTAATGAAAAACTGTTTTTT. Its protein is CASRVAGTIATNEKLFF. The J gene is TRBJ1-4, the V gene TRBV13, with D perhaps TRBD1 (5 bases). Trimming removed 6 bases at V and 0 bases at J, with 17 bases between. The length of the CDR3 is 17 residues. From germline, CDR1 is PRHDT and CDR2 FYEKMQ (reference sequence).

This clonotype was found a few times. This sequence joins TRBV29-1 and TRBJ2-7, with D possibly being TRBD1 or TRBD2 (5 bases each). The length of the CDR3 is 14 residues. V lost 1 base to trimming and J lost 9 bases, with 19 bases between them. Germline V gene lookup returns CDR1 SQVTM and CDR2 ANQGSEA. The CDR3 here is CSVEGGGKWPTQYF. The CDR3 DNA reads as TGCAGCGTTGAAGGTGGGGGTAAGTGGCCAACGCAGTACTTC.

The CDR3 here is CASSQVGETGPVREYF. DNA for the CDR3: TGTGCCAGCAGCCAAGTTGGGGAGACGGGACCTGTCCGGGAGTACTTC. V usage is TRBV4-2 and J usage is TRBJ2-7; D is perhaps TRBD1 or TRBD2 (5 bases each). The germline V gene has CDR1 LGHNA and CDR2 YNFKEQ. This CDR3 contains 16 residues. The V gene lost 1 base and the J gene lost 11 bases, with 24 bases spanning the gap.

The rearrangement links TRBV6-2 or TRBV6-3 to TRBJ1-2, with 9 bases lining up with TRBD1. Germline CDR1 reads MNHEY; CDR2 reads SVGEGT. CDR3 length equals 18 residues. Trimming cost V 6 bases and J 7 bases; bases outside gene matches: 21. Written as DNA, the CDR3 is TGTGCCAGCAGCCTATTTCCTCCGGGACAGGGAGGAATAGGTGGCTACACCTTC. Its translation: CASSLFPPGQGGIGGYTF.

The chain recombines TRBV7-2 with TRBJ1-4; tentatively, D is TRBD1 (6 bases). Germline V gene data show CDR1 as SGHTA and CDR2 as FQGNSA. The CDR3 totals 16 residues. Trimming removed 2 bases at V and 6 bases at J, with 16 bases between. The CDR3 nucleotides are TGTGCCAGCAGCTTACGGTTCGGTGGGGGCCATGAAAAACTGTTTTTT. This codes for CASSLRFGGGHEKLFF.

This clonotype was observed a few times. The chain recombines TRBV2 with TRBJ1-6; the D is unclear. This CDR3 contains 12 residues. Trimming cost V 7 bases and J 6 bases, with 7 bases left between them. CDR1 and CDR2 from the germline V gene are SNHLY and FYNNEI. The chain's CDR3 is CASKMGNSPLHF. DNA for the CDR3: TGTGCCAGCAAGATGGGTAATTCACCCCTCCACTTT.

This rearrangement joins TRBV6-1 to TRBJ1-5; maybe TRBD1 (5 bases). V was trimmed by 8 bases and J by 0 bases, leaving 11 bases between them. This CDR3 is built from 14 residues. CDR1 and CDR2 (germline): MNHNS, SASEGT. The CDR3 protein is CASEGSYSNQPQHF. The CDR3 DNA is TGTGCCAGCGAGGGGAGTTATAGCAATCAGCCCCAGCATTTT.

The chain links TRBV11-2 to TRBJ1-2; 8 bases map to TRBD1. Germline V CDR1 and CDR2: SGHAT, FQNNGV. The V and J ends lost 8 bases and 7 bases, in that order; junction bases with no gene match: 12. CDR3 size: 14 residues. The DNA for the CDR3 is TGTGCCAGCTACCGGACAGGGACGATGAGTGGCTACACCTTC. The encoded protein is CASYRTGTMSGYTF.

V usage is TRBV2 and J usage is TRBJ2-3; TRBD1 matches 11 bases. There are 14 residues in the CDR3. CDR1 is SNHLY, CDR2 FYNNEI, per germline. J gave up 4 bases and V 11 bases, and 8 bases lay outside the gene matches. Written as DNA, the CDR3 is TGTGCCCGGGACAGGGGGATGGGCGCAGATACGCAGTATTTT. It yields the protein CARDRGMGADTQYF.

This clonotype was found once. In nucleotides, the CDR3 is TGTGCCAGCAGTGAAGCGGGGGGTGCGGACGGACAGAACACTGAAGCTTTCTTT. This encodes CASSEAGGADGQNTEAFF. This chain connects TRBV2 to TRBJ1-1; a possible D gene is TRBD1 (5 bases). Germline V gene sequence: CDR1 SNHLY, CDR2 FYNNEI. The CDR3 spans 18 residues. The V gene lost 0 bases and the J gene lost 1 base, with 18 bases spanning the gap. Full variable domain (remainder filled in from reference TRBV2 and TRBJ1-1): EPEVTQTPSHQVTQMGQEVILRCVPISNHLYFYWYRQILGQKVEFLVSFYNNEISEKSEIFDDQFSVERPDGSNFTLKIRSTKLEDSAMYFCASSEAGGADGQNTEAFFGQGTRLTVV.

V is TRBV20-1 and J is TRBJ2-1; tentatively, D is TRBD1 or TRBD2 (5 bases each). The CDR3 spans 10 residues. CDR1 and CDR2 (germline): DFQATT, SNEGSKA (reference sequence). V was cut by 4 bases and J by 14 bases, with 12 bases left in between. CDR3 DNA: TGCAGTGCTACCATGGGGGTGGAGTTCTTC. Translated, it gives CSATMGVEFF.

Notes on this clonotype: This sequence may be a read error, since a much larger clone differs from it by one base. The V call is TRBV7-9, the J call TRBJ2-5, with a possible D match to TRBD1 (7 bases). Germline CDR1 is SEHNR and CDR2 is FQNEAQ (reference sequence). The CDR3 is 15 residues long. The CDR3 DNA sequence: TGTGCCAGCAGCCCCCGACAGGGACTGGTGGAGACCCGGTACTTC. It specifies CASSPRQGLVETRYF.

CDR3 in amino acids: CASSLEDRETQYF. The CDR3 nucleotides are TGCGCCAGCAGCTTGGAGGATCGGGAGACCCAGTACTTC. The chain joins TRBV5-1 to TRBJ2-5; D is ambiguous. Germline CDR1 is SGHRS and CDR2 is YFSETQ. The CDR3 runs 13 residues. V lost 0 bases to trimming and J lost 5 bases, with 8 bases between them.

Remarks on this clonotype: This sequence may be a read error, since a much larger clone differs from it by one base. The chain employs TRBV7-3 and TRBJ2-5; weak D call: TRBD2 (6 bases). The J call is in doubt because the DNA end fits TRBJ2-7 better. This CDR3 is built from 14 residues. Germline lookup yields CDR1 SGHTA and CDR2 FQGTGA. Here the CDR3 reads CASSPARGPCEQYF. The CDR3 DNA reads TGTGCCAGCAGCCCCGCGCGGGGTCCCTGCGAGCAGTACTTC.

This clonotype was seen a few times. The rearrangement links TRBV9 to TRBJ2-1, with D perhaps TRBD1 (6 bases). Germline CDR1 reads SGDLS; CDR2 reads YYNGEE. The CDR3 is 16 residues long. With 5 bases removed from V and 5 bases from J, the gap between germline ends came to 20 bases. The CDR3 bases are TGTGCCAGCAGTCCTACAGGGTCATTTTCTCACAATGAGCAGTTCTTC. This translates into CASSPTGSFSHNEQFF. Complete variable domain (other parts from reference TRBV9 and TRBJ2-1): DSGVTQTPKHLITATGQRVTLRCSPRSGDLSVYWYQQSLDQGLQFLIQYYNGEERAKGNILERFSAQQFPDLHSELNLSSLELGDSALYFCASSPTGSFSHNEQFFGPGTRLTVL.

This chain joins TRBV7-2 and TRBJ2-3, with D uncertain. Germline V gene data show CDR1 as SGHTA and CDR2 as FQGNSA. The CDR3 is 11 amino acids. V lost 1 base and J 8 bases, leaving 4 bases between the germline ends. In DNA, the CDR3 is TGTGCCAGCAGCTTAGTGTTTACGCAGTATTTT. This codes for CASSLVFTQYF.

This clonotype was detected a few times. V is TRBV28 and J is TRBJ2-5, with D perhaps TRBD2 (7 bases). The J call may be mistaken, given a closer DNA end match to TRBJ2-7. The CDR3 consists of 13 residues. The germline CDR1 and CDR2 sequences are MDHEN and SYDVKM. The DNA of the CDR3 is TGTGCCAGCACCCGAGGGGGGGCCTACGAGCAGTACTTC. It yields the protein CASTRGGAYEQYF.

This clonotype was detected a few times. V is TRBV6-5 and J is TRBJ1-4; the match to TRBD1 covers 10 bases. CDR1 and CDR2 (germline): MNHEY, SVGAGI. The CDR3 is 15 amino acids. Germline trimming cut 8 bases from V and 3 bases from J; bases unmatched to any gene: 6. CDR3 sequence: CASRDRGQANEKLFF. CDR3 in DNA: TGTGCCAGCCGGGACAGGGGACAAGCTAATGAAAAACTGTTTTTT.

A remark on this clonotype: An end of the junction differs from the germline gene, which may be a read error. V and J are TRBV15 and TRBJ2-7, with TRBD1 identical over 9 bases. Germline loops: CDR1 LNHNV, CDR2 YYDKDF (reference sequence). This CDR3 is built from 16 residues. The chain's CDR3 is CTTSRGQMGQGYEQYF. Here the CDR3 DNA reads TGTACCACCAGCAGGGGCCAGATGGGACAGGGCTACGAGCAGTACTTC.

About this clonotype itself: The junction departs from the called germline gene at one end, perhaps through a read error. V is TRBV29-1 and J is TRBJ1-2; 7 positions agree with TRBD1. This CDR3 region has 13 residues. Germline V lookup: CDR1 SQVTM, CDR2 ANQGSEA. CDR3: CSVTTGVSYSYTF. The CDR3 nucleotides read TGCAGCGTTACCACAGGGGTTAGCTATAGCTACACCTTC.

The chain employs TRBV7-2 and TRBJ1-1; the match to TRBD1 covers 10 bases. In germline, CDR1 is SGHTA, CDR2 FQGNSA. The V and J ends lost 5 bases and 2 bases, in that order; junction bases with no gene match: 5. The CDR3 extends over 15 amino acids. The CDR3 sequence: CASSTRTGGNTEAFF. The DNA of the CDR3 is TGTGCCAGCAGCACCAGGACAGGGGGAAACACTGAAGCTTTCTTT.

This sequence joins TRBV5-1 and TRBJ2-7, with 7 positions matching TRBD1. V shed 5 bases and J 0 bases; nucleotides not matched to a gene: 11. CDR3 size: 16 residues. Germline V gene data show CDR1 as SGHRS and CDR2 as YFSETQ. This CDR3 is CASRPQPGQYSYEQYF. The CDR3 DNA is TGCGCCAGCAGACCACAGCCGGGACAGTACTCCTACGAGCAGTACTTC.

This chain links TRBV9 with TRBJ1-2, with TRBD1 matching 10 bases. With V trimmed by 4 bases and J by 3 bases, 3 bases remained unmatched. The CDR3 is made up of 14 amino acids. CDR1 is SGDLS, CDR2 YYNGEE, per germline. As DNA, the CDR3 is TGTGCCAGCAGCAGACAGGGGGCTCACTATGGCTACACCTTC. It encodes CASSRQGAHYGYTF. Full variable domain (missing parts from reference TRBV9 and TRBJ1-2): DSGVTQTPKHLITATGQRVTLRCSPRSGDLSVYWYQQSLDQGLQFLIQYYNGEERAKGNILERFSAQQFPDLHSELNLSSLELGDSALYFCASSRQGAHYGYTFGSGTRLTVV.

V usage is TRBV29-1 and J usage is TRBJ2-2, with 7 nucleotides matching TRBD1. This CDR3 region has 14 residues. CDR1 and CDR2 from the germline V gene are SQVTM and ANQGSEA. J was trimmed by 3 bases and V by 7 bases; bases with no gene match: 8. Here the CDR3 DNA reads TGCAGCGCCCAGGGGGAAGGGTACACCGGGGAGCTGTTTTTT. Its protein product is CSAQGEGYTGELFF.